This TCR beta chain was observed in a study of neurological immune-mediated disorders. Study-level points and caveats: While HTLV-1-associated myelopathy showed the greatest TCR clonal expansion, multiple sclerosis showed the least, falling below healthy controls.

TCRdb re-called the 5' RACE reads through MiXCR, storing one row per CDR3 protein. The sample includes about 44,000 distinct CDR3 sequences, about a fifth seen only once; the top ten take about 4.5%. This clonotype occurred many times. Its target is unknown. The time point denotes: technical triplicate 3. PBMCs stored at -80 C, 2 million in total, were the source of the unsorted libraries. V shed 2 bases and J shed 3 bases, with 11 bases lying between them. This CDR3 is 14 amino acids long. This receptor was obtained from a man aged 60 to 69 with HTLV-1-associated myelopathy (HAM/TSP). The rearrangement uses TRBV12-3 or TRBV12-4 and TRBJ2-7; D gene ambiguous. Material for sequencing was PBMCs. CDR3 amino acids: CASSLLGQDYEQYF. The CDR3, as DNA: TGTGCCAGCAGTTTACTCGGGCAGGACTACGAGCAGTACTTC.